This is a list of T cell receptor beta chains from one sample in a study of vaccination effects on CD4 cells after COVID-19. No antigens are known for them. The method was immunoSEQ multiplex PCR; TCRdb's version includes in-frame clones alone and lacks a portion of them. The sample comprises about 45,000 clones, roughly 70% of which are singletons, and under 35% rests with the top ten. Sequencing used CD4+ T cells from PBMCs cultured with a peptide pool, obtained before COVID-19 vaccination. The receptors come from a human donor who had a prior SARS-CoV-2 infection. Each CDR3 is given with its conserved first and last residue. The D gene is left open where the match is weak. Clone sizes are given selectively: once, few, many, or a class where the clone is expanded.

V: TRBV7-8
J: TRBJ1-6
D: -
size: few
DNA: TGTGCCAGCAGCTTAGCGCGTATAGGTCTGGGGACCCTCCACTTT
CDR3: CASSLARIGLGTLHF

V: TRBV7-2
J: TRBJ1-1
D: -
size: few
DNA: TGTGCCAGCAGCTTATCAGGGGTGGGAAACACTGAAGCTTTCTTT
CDR3: CASSLSGVGNTEAFF

V: TRBV24-1
J: TRBJ2-3
D: TRBD2
size: few
DNA: TGTGCCACCGGTAAGACTAGCGGCCCTCATACGCAGTATTTT
CDR3: CATGKTSGPHTQYF

V: TRBV11-2
J: TRBJ2-2
D: -
size: -
DNA: TGTGCCAGCAGCTCCACCGGGGAGCTGTTTTTT
CDR3: CASSSTGELFF

V: TRBV7-8
J: TRBJ2-1
D: TRBD2
size: -
DNA: TGTGCCAGCAGCTTACGATCCGGGACTAGCGTTGAGCAGTTCTTC
CDR3: CASSLRSGTSVEQFF

V: TRBV27
J: TRBJ2-7
D: TRBD2
size: -
DNA: TGTGCCAGCAGTTTATCGGCGCGGGAGGGCTTTTACGAGCAGTACTTC
CDR3: CASSLSAREGFYEQYF

V: TRBV6-1
J: TRBJ1-1
D: -
size: -
DNA: TGTGCCAGCAGTGAAAAGGGGGGCGCTGAAGCTTTCTTT
CDR3: CASSEKGGAEAFF

V: TRBV6-5
J: TRBJ2-7
D: TRBD1
size: -
DNA: TGTGCCAGCAGTAACAGGGGTGTCTACGAGCAGTACTTC
CDR3: CASSNRGVYEQYF

V: TRBV5-1
J: TRBJ2-4
D: TRBD1
size: -
DNA: TGCGCCAGCAGCCCCGGCGACAGGGATCAAAACATTCAGTACTTC
CDR3: CASSPGDRDQNIQYF

V: TRBV6-1
J: TRBJ1-5
D: -
size: -
DNA: TGTGCCAGCAGTGAAAGGATTATGGGGGGTCTCAATAGCAATCAGCCCCAGCATTTT
CDR3: CASSERIMGGLNSNQPQHF

V: TRBV18
J: TRBJ1-1
D: -
size: -
DNA: TGTGCCAGCTCCCAGCAGCAGAACACTGAAGCTTTCTTT
CDR3: CASSQQQNTEAFF

V: TRBV18
J: TRBJ1-1
D: -
size: once
DNA: TGTGCCAGCTCACCTGACTTTCAGGGTGAAGCTTTCTTT
CDR3: CASSPDFQGEAFF

V: TRBV12-3/TRBV12-4
J: TRBJ1-5
D: -
size: few
DNA: TGTGCCAGCAGTTTATCACCCAATGGGCCCCAGCATTTT
CDR3: CASSLSPNGPQHF

V: TRBV5-6
J: TRBJ2-3
D: TRBD2
size: -
DNA: TGTGCCAGCAGCGAGACTAGCGGGAGGAGCACAGATACGCAGTATTTT
CDR3: CASSETSGRSTDTQYF

V: TRBV12-3/TRBV12-4
J: TRBJ2-7
D: -
size: -
DNA: TGTGCCAGCAGTTTTGGGGGCTCCTACGAGCAGTACTTC
CDR3: CASSFGGSYEQYF

V: TRBV4-2
J: TRBJ2-1
D: -
size: -
DNA: TGTGCCAGCAGCCCGACGACGGGACAAAGTGACAATGAGCAGTTCTTC
CDR3: CASSPTTGQSDNEQFF

V: TRBV7-2
J: TRBJ2-5
D: -
size: -
DNA: TGTGCCAGCAGCTTAGGGGGCTGGGAGACCCAGTACTTC
CDR3: CASSLGGWETQYF

V: TRBV6-5
J: TRBJ2-7
D: TRBD1
size: -
DNA: TGTGCCAGCCTCCGGGACAGTCCCTACGAGCAGTACTTC
CDR3: CASLRDSPYEQYF

V: TRBV27
J: TRBJ1-3
D: -
size: -
DNA: TGTGCCAGGTTCCCCGGGTGCTCCGGAAACACCATATATTTT
CDR3: CARFPGCSGNTIYF

V: TRBV6-2/TRBV6-3
J: TRBJ2-5
D: -
size: -
DNA: TGTGCCAGCAGTCGGGCGTTGGGCCAAGAGACCCAGTACTTC
CDR3: CASSRALGQETQYF

V: TRBV4-2
J: TRBJ1-1
D: -
size: -
DNA: TGTGCCAGCAGCCAAGATCATTTGAACACTGAAGCTTTCTTT
CDR3: CASSQDHLNTEAFF

V: TRBV5-4
J: TRBJ2-5
D: -
size: -
DNA: TGTGCCAGCAGCGTTGGAGTGGCGGTTAGGACCCAGTACTTC
CDR3: CASSVGVAVRTQYF

V: TRBV3-1/TRBV3-2
J: TRBJ2-3
D: -
size: -
DNA: TGTGCCAGCAGCCATGTAAATACGCAGTATTTT
CDR3: CASSHVNTQYF

V: TRBV7-9
J: TRBJ2-7
D: -
size: -
DNA: TGTGCCAGCAGCTTAATTGCGGGGGAGCAGTACTTC
CDR3: CASSLIAGEQYF

V: TRBV18
J: TRBJ1-2
D: TRBD1
size: -
DNA: TGTGCCAGCTCACCCACCGGGACAGGGAACTATGGCTACACCTTC
CDR3: CASSPTGTGNYGYTF

V: TRBV5-8
J: TRBJ1-6
D: -
size: -
DNA: TGTGCCAGCAGCTTGCGGGGCGGAAATTCACCCCTCCACTTT
CDR3: CASSLRGGNSPLHF

V: TRBV27
J: TRBJ1-2
D: -
size: -
DNA: TGTGCCAGCAGCTCTCTGACACCCCCTAACGATGGATACACCTTC
CDR3: CASSSLTPPNDGYTF

V: TRBV15
J: TRBJ2-1
D: TRBD2
size: -
DNA: TGTGCCACCAGCAGGCTAACTAGCGGGTCGTACAATGAGCAGTTCTTC
CDR3: CATSRLTSGSYNEQFF

V: TRBV28
J: TRBJ1-1
D: -
size: -
DNA: TGTGCCAGCACCCCCGCGGGGGGGTCATGGACTGAAGCTTTCTTT
CDR3: CASTPAGGSWTEAFF

V: TRBV7-2
J: TRBJ2-4
D: TRBD1
size: -
DNA: TGTGCCAGCAGCCGTATGACAGGGGGCTACGGGAACATTCAGTACTTC
CDR3: CASSRMTGGYGNIQYF

V: TRBV9
J: TRBJ1-3
D: -
size: few
DNA: TGTGCCAGCAGCGTAGGCGGACAGAGCTCTGGAAACACCATATATTTT
CDR3: CASSVGGQSSGNTIYF

V: TRBV2
J: TRBJ1-5
D: TRBD1
size: -
DNA: TGTGCCAGCAGTGATAGGGACAGGGTTTGGGATCAGCCCCAGCATTTT
CDR3: CASSDRDRVWDQPQHF

V: TRBV10-3
J: TRBJ1-2
D: -
size: -
DNA: TGTGCCACCAAAGACGGGGGACCCATTGGCTACACCTTC
CDR3: CATKDGGPIGYTF

V: TRBV12-3/TRBV12-4
J: TRBJ1-3
D: -
size: -
DNA: TGTGCCAGCACCTTGAGGGGAAACACCATATATTTT
CDR3: CASTLRGNTIYF

V: TRBV3-1/TRBV3-2
J: TRBJ2-3
D: -
size: -
DNA: TGTGCCAGCAGCCAAGATATCCGGGGTAGGATAGGTTCGGACACAGATACGCAGTATTTT
CDR3: CASSQDIRGRIGSDTDTQYF

V: TRBV13
J: TRBJ1-1
D: -
size: -
DNA: TGTGCCAGCAGCCCCTTAGGACAGAGGGCTTTCTTT
CDR3: CASSPLGQRAFF

V: TRBV5-1
J: TRBJ2-3
D: TRBD2
size: -
DNA: TGCGCCAGCAGCCTAGCGGGGGGGCCAGATACGCAGTATTTT
CDR3: CASSLAGGPDTQYF

V: TRBV6-6
J: TRBJ2-1
D: TRBD2
size: -
DNA: TGTGCCAGCAGTTATATTCCTAGCGGGAACCGTGAGCAGTTCTTC
CDR3: CASSYIPSGNREQFF

V: TRBV30
J: TRBJ2-3
D: -
size: -
DNA: TGTGCCTGGAGTGTTGGAGGCAGGACTATGCAGTATTTT
CDR3: CAWSVGGRTMQYF

V: TRBV2
J: TRBJ1-5
D: -
size: -
DNA: TGTGCCAGCAGTGAACGGGGAGGTGGCAATCAGCCCCAGCATTTT
CDR3: CASSERGGGNQPQHF

V: TRBV7-9
J: TRBJ1-3
D: -
size: -
DNA: TGTGCCAGCAGCTCTTCCTTCCGTGTTGCGTTTGGAAACACCATATATTTT
CDR3: CASSSSFRVAFGNTIYF

V: TRBV7-9
J: TRBJ2-1
D: -
size: -
DNA: TGTGCCAGCCAAATCGCCCCAGCGGTACCTTACAATGAGCAGTTCTTC
CDR3: CASQIAPAVPYNEQFF

V: TRBV5-1
J: TRBJ2-3
D: TRBD1
size: -
DNA: TGCGCCAGTGGGACAGGGAGGCCTAGCACAGATACGCAGTATTTT
CDR3: CASGTGRPSTDTQYF

V: TRBV19
J: TRBJ1-2
D: -
size: -
DNA: TGTGCCAGTAGTATAGCCGGGCAGGGAGGCTATGGCTACACCTTC
CDR3: CASSIAGQGGYGYTF

V: TRBV18
J: TRBJ2-2
D: -
size: -
DNA: TGTGCCAGCTCACGACTGGAAATTGAGGGCGCCGGGGAGCTGTTTTTT
CDR3: CASSRLEIEGAGELFF

V: TRBV6-1
J: TRBJ1-4
D: -
size: -
DNA: TGTGCCAGCAGTGAAGCAGGATGGACCCCAAATGAAAAACTGTTTTTT
CDR3: CASSEAGWTPNEKLFF

V: TRBV29-1
J: TRBJ1-2
D: -
size: once
DNA: TGCAGCGTTGACAGGGGTAATGGTGGCTACACCTTC
CDR3: CSVDRGNGGYTF

V: TRBV6-5
J: TRBJ2-5
D: -
size: few
DNA: TGTGCCAGCAGTTACGGTCGTGGCGGAGAGACCCAGTACTTC
CDR3: CASSYGRGGETQYF

V: TRBV18
J: TRBJ1-2
D: -
size: -
DNA: TGTGCCAGCTCACGGACCGTGGATAACTATGGCTACACCTTC
CDR3: CASSRTVDNYGYTF

V: TRBV18
J: TRBJ1-1
D: -
size: once
DNA: TGTGCCAGCTCACCACCGTCTAGGAACACTGAAGCTTTCTTT
CDR3: CASSPPSRNTEAFF

V: TRBV12-3/TRBV12-4
J: TRBJ1-1
D: -
size: -
DNA: TGTGCCAGCAGTTTCCACGGCCGTGAAGCTTTCTTT
CDR3: CASSFHGREAFF

V: TRBV18
J: TRBJ2-5
D: TRBD1
size: -
DNA: TGTGCCAGCTCTCTGGATTACCGGACAGGTGCACGTCAAGAGACCCAGTACTTC
CDR3: CASSLDYRTGARQETQYF

V: TRBV12-3/TRBV12-4
J: TRBJ2-1
D: -
size: -
DNA: TGTGCCAGCAGTGCCTACAATGAGCAGTTCTTC
CDR3: CASSAYNEQFF

V: TRBV18
J: TRBJ2-5
D: TRBD2
size: -
DNA: TGTGCCAGCTCACGGGGACTAGCCCCGGAGACCCAGTACTTC
CDR3: CASSRGLAPETQYF

V: TRBV4-2
J: TRBJ1-2
D: -
size: -
DNA: TGTGCCAGCAGCCAAGATCCAGGGAGCTATGGCTACACCTTC
CDR3: CASSQDPGSYGYTF